This TCR beta chain originates from a study of post-analysis software for immune sequencing data. cDNA libraries of TCR beta carried unique molecular identifiers. About half a million cDNA molecules were recovered from an input of roughly 0.85 to 10 million T cells. One entry per CDR3 protein, called by TCRdb with MiXCR from the PCR reads. The sample lists hundreds of thousands of distinct CDR3 sequences; about 40% were seen once. This TCR came from a girl aged 2 to 10 with multiple sclerosis. Material for sequencing was blood.

The CDR3 sequence is CSARVAGGPRNEQFF. The CDR3, as DNA: TGCAGTGCTAGGGTGGCGGGGGGGCCTCGGAATGAGCAGTTCTTC. The chain carries TRBV20-1 and TRBJ2-1; 9 nucleotides agree with TRBD2. Germline lookup yields CDR1 DFQATT and CDR2 SNEGSKA (reference sequence). V lost 3 bases, J lost 7 bases, and 10 bases stayed unmatched. The CDR3 has 15 amino acids.